This TCR beta chain originates from a study of CD8+ T cells in alopecia areata. Study results and caveats: Patients shared TCRs less clearly than mice did, possibly owing to HLA. Normal scalp had lower clonality than lesional scalp, with alopecia totalis/universalis lesions showing this most strongly. Scalp specimens additionally yield sequences from normal skin's resident alphabeta T cells.

Between the trimmed V and J ends, which lost 3 bases and 6 bases, there was a span of 21 bases. This CDR3 is 16 amino acids long. The germline V gene has CDR1 MGHDK and CDR2 SYGVNS. The sorting of PBMCs gave CD4+ and CD8+ T cells. cDNA serving as the sequencing template came from extracted, reverse transcribed RNA. Some clones are missing from TCRdb's copy, which holds only in-frame ones; the method was immunoSEQ multiplex PCR. Here the sample spans approximately 150,000 clones, around two thirds being singletons. A note on this clone: Its antigen is unknown.

Sequences were obtained from CD8+ T cells sorted from blood. The chain joins TRBV25-1 to TRBJ2-7, with D possibly called TRBD1 or TRBD2 (6 bases each). The clonotype was recovered from a human donor in good health. The chain's CDR3 is CASSDSVRRGYGEQYF. CDR3 in DNA: TGTGCCAGCAGTGACTCCGTCCGGAGGGGGTATGGCGAGCAGTACTTC.